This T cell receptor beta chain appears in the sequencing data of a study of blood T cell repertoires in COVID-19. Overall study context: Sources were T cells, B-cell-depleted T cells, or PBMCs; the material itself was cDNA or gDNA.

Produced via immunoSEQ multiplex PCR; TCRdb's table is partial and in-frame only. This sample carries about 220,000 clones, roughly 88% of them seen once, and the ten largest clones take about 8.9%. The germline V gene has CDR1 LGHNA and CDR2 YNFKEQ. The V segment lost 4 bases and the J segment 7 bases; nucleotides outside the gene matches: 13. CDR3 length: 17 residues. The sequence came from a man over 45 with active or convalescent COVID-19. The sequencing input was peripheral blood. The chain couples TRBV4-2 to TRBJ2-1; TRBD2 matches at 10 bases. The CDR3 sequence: CASSPTRALAGVNEQFF. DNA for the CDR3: TGTGCCAGCAGCCCCACCCGAGCCCTAGCGGGGGTGAATGAGCAGTTCTTC.